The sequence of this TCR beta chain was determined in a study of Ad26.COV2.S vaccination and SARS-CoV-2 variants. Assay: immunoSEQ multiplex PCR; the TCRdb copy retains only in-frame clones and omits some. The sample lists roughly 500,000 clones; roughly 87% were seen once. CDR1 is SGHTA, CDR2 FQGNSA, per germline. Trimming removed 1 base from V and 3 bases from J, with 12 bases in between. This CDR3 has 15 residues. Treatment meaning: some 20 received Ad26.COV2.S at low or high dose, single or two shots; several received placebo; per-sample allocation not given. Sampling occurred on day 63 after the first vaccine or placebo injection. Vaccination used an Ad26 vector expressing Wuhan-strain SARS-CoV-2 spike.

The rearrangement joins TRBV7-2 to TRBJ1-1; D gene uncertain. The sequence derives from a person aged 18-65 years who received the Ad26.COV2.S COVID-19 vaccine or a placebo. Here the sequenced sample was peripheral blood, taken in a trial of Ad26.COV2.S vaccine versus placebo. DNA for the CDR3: TGTGCCAGCAGCTTAGACGTTCAGGAAGACACTGAAGCTTTCTTT. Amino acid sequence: CASSLDVQEDTEAFF. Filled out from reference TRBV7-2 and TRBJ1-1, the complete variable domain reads GAGVSQSPSNKVTEKGKDVELRCDPISGHTALYWYRQSLGQGLEFLIYFQGNSAPDKSGLPSDRFSAERTGGSVSTLTIQRTQQEDSAVYLCASSLDVQEDTEAFFGQGTRLTVV.